This TCR beta chain was found in a study of T cell repertoires in cytomegalovirus infection (dated by TCRdb to 2018 to 2020). In terms of the full investigation: Peptide stimulations targeted recently identified HLA-C-restricted CMV epitopes, whose presentation resists viral immunomodulation, together with well-studied HLA-B-restricted epitopes. Donor HLA type was relevant to the analysis, as public TCR beta signatures indicated carriage of CMV infection together with the matching HLA type.

This clonotype was picked up a small number of times. The target of this receptor is not known. No per-base quality is available; no much larger clone lies one base away. The CDR3 covers 14 residues, taking in both the cysteine and the phenylalanine. The entry retains the CDR3 DNA only, 42 bases that are in frame from base 1. V is trimmed back by 10 bases and J by 0 bases, and the junction contains 9 bases that no gene match accounts for. The germline V gene supplies CDR1 SGHVS and CDR2 FNYEAQ. Reading the label with the study, this specimen's treatment or condition is: in vitro stimulation with specific CMV peptide epitopes to enrich CMV-specific T cells. Results the study describes overall, beyond this receptor: The ex vivo response was dominated by HLA-C-restricted CMV-specific TCR beta clonotypes, which also provided the single most frequent clonotype in two of eight donors. In both this cohort and an independent roughly 400-donor cohort, the cumulative frequency of public TCR beta family members distinguished carriers of CMV infection plus the relevant HLA type.

Sequencer: Illumina HiSeq 1500. In TCRdb, the public reads were trimmed at Q25 with fastp and aligned with MiXCR, with productive beta chains retained. Every distinct CDR3 protein forms one entry, paired with its most common genes and DNA. The sample records about 830,000 distinct CDR3 sequences, approximately 30% of which are singletons. The leading ten clones occupy roughly 12% of the sample. This receptor was obtained from a human donor in good health (CMV status not recorded). Some clones in this sample may be carry-over from other donors' samples. The sample was cultured CD8+ T cells from PBMCs, taken from culture after CMV antigen stimulation. The sequence links TRBV7-6 to TRBJ2-7, and 7 junction bases match TRBD1. The DNA sequence follows: TGTGCCATCGATGGTCGGACAGGCTCCTACGAGCAGTACTTC. It is translated as CAIDGRTGSYEQYF.